This TCR beta chain was identified during a study of Graves' ophthalmopathy and Graves' hyperthyroidism. Whole-study results and caveats: For separating ophthalmopathy from stable hyperthyroidism, a 13-signature model gave 87.88% sensitivity and roughly 79% specificity. The model's ophthalmopathy progression predictions had roughly 65% sensitivity and 72% to 80% specificity.

CDR3 regions of TCR beta were amplified from RNA transcripts. A first-round RT-PCR used HTBI primers, followed by a second-round multiplex PCR. MiXCR, applied by TCRdb to the multiplex PCR reads, yields one record per CDR3 protein. The data contain roughly 480,000 distinct CDR3 sequences, about 15% of them singletons. Among the exclusions were patients with other autoimmune diseases, uncontrolled infections, pregnancy or lactation. Orbital computed tomography and thyroid ultrasound, along with TRAb, serum thyroxine and clinical symptoms, underpinned diagnosis. This clonotype was counted ten times or more. What it binds is unknown. The clonotype originates from a woman between 25 and 40 years old with Graves' ophthalmopathy. Sequenced sample: blood.

CDR3 protein: CASTALAGRNYGYTF. The CDR3 nucleotides read TGTGCCAGCACGGCTTTGGCAGGTCGGAACTATGGCTACACCTTC. The chain combines TRBV6-1 with TRBJ1-2; D is undetermined. Germline CDR1 reads MNHNS; CDR2 reads SASEGT. The ends were cut back, 7 bases at V and 2 bases at J, with 17 bases in the middle. There are 15 residues in the CDR3.